This T cell receptor (beta chain) appears in the sequencing data of a study of shared clonotypes between healthy human individuals. Findings of the study overall: Clonotypes not shared had lower generation probabilities than those common to all four donors.

Evenly divided among several immunoSEQ plates was the genomic DNA of each subset. Clones were sequenced by immunoSEQ multiplex PCR, and TCRdb holds only the in-frame ones, with some missing. The table has around 2.1 million clones, almost 96% seen once; the top ten hold 0.1% to 0.15%. This clone was counted a few times. Its antigen is still unknown. Material: naive CD4+ T cells sorted from blood. Subset meaning: CD45RA+ positively selected. This receptor was taken from a man aged 18-30 years in good health.

CDR3 bases: TGTGCCAGCAGTGAAGCGGGAGTCAACACCGGGGAGCTGTTTTTT. Amino acids: CASSEAGVNTGELFF. This chain connects TRBV2 to TRBJ2-2; perhaps TRBD2 as D (5 bases). From germline, CDR1 is SNHLY and CDR2 FYNNEI. The CDR3 runs to 15 residues. The V and J ends lost 0 bases and 2 bases respectively, with 7 bases between them.